Each of the 26 T cell receptor beta chains below was sequenced from the same sample in a study of blood T cell repertoires in COVID-19. The data were produced by immunoSEQ multiplex PCR, yet TCRdb's version contains in-frame clones alone and is incomplete. The sample includes tens of thousands of clones, around 80% of them seen just once. The sample taken for sequencing was peripheral blood. The receptors were gathered from a human donor in a cohort sampled during active COVID-19.

This clone was seen a handful of times. The chain carries TRBV27 and TRBJ2-7; D may be TRBD1 (6 bases). Trimming removed 3 bases at V and 4 bases at J, with 13 bases between. The CDR3 extends over 14 amino acids. The V gene's germline CDR1 is MNHEY and CDR2 SMNVEV (reference sequence). The chain's CDR3 is CASSLAQGGYEQYF. CDR3 coding DNA: TGTGCCAGCAGTTTGGCACAGGGCGGGTACGAGCAGTACTTC.

V usage is TRBV18 and J usage is TRBJ2-1; 14 nucleotides match TRBD2. The CDR3 is 18 residues long. After removal of 1 base from V and 0 bases from J, the junction contained 2 bases not matched to a gene. Looked up from germline, CDR1 is KGHSH and CDR2 is LQKENI. The chain's CDR3 is CASSPRTSGGSSYNEQFF. The CDR3 DNA is TGTGCCAGCTCACCACGGACTAGCGGGGGGTCCTCCTACAATGAGCAGTTCTTC.

The rearrangement joins TRBV28 to TRBJ2-1; D gene ambiguous. V lost 5 bases and J 3 bases, leaving 17 bases between the germline ends. Germline values: CDR1 MDHEN, CDR2 SYDVKM. The CDR3 totals 16 residues. For the CDR3, the DNA is TGTGCCAGCAGTCCCTTTAAACGAGCCGACTACAATGAGCAGTTCTTC. This codes for CASSPFKRADYNEQFF.

This chain links TRBV9 with TRBJ1-2; tentatively, D is TRBD1 (6 bases). Trimming pared 0 bases from V and 7 bases from J, leaving 10 bases between. The CDR3 contains 13 residues. Germline lookup yields CDR1 SGDLS and CDR2 YYNGEE. The CDR3 loop reads CASSVDRVCGYTF. As DNA, the CDR3 is TGTGCCAGCAGCGTAGACAGGGTATGTGGCTACACCTTC.

This clone was detected a few times. The chain links TRBV11-2 to TRBJ2-2; 8 bases line up with TRBD1. This CDR3 contains 14 residues. The junction had 3 bases not matched to a gene; V was cut back by 5 bases and J by 4 bases. Germline V gene data show CDR1 as SGHAT and CDR2 as FQNNGV. CDR3 loop: CASSQTGGTGELFF. CDR3 bases: TGTGCCAGCAGCCAAACAGGGGGCACCGGGGAGCTGTTTTTT. Drawing the rest from reference TRBV11-2 and TRBJ2-2, the complete variable domain is EAGVAQSPRYKIIEKRQSVAFWCNPISGHATLYWYQQILGQGPKLLIQFQNNGVVDDSQLPKDRFSAERLKGVDSTLKIQPAKLEDSAVYLCASSQTGGTGELFFGEGSRLTVL.

This clone was observed a handful of times. The chain combines TRBV25-1 with TRBJ2-7, with 10 bases fitting TRBD2. This CDR3 is built from 15 residues. The germline gives CDR1 MGHDK, CDR2 SYGVNS. The J segment lost 2 bases and the V segment lost 3 bases, leaving 4 bases of the junction unmatched. The CDR3 region is CASSDRTSGAYEQYF. Here the CDR3 DNA reads TGTGCCAGCAGTGATAGGACTAGCGGTGCCTACGAGCAGTACTTC.

A single count supports this clone. V gene TRBV28 combines with J gene TRBJ1-6, with D tentatively TRBD1 (6 bases). CDR3 length: 13 residues. The ends were cut back, 10 bases at V and 7 bases at J, with 14 bases in the middle. CDR1 is MDHEN and CDR2 is SYDVKM in the germline V gene. The CDR3 reads CAMAGGSNSPLHF. In DNA form, the CDR3 reads TGTGCCATGGCGGGGGGCTCAAATTCACCCCTCCACTTT.

The rearrangement links TRBV6-1 to TRBJ2-2; 7 nucleotides match TRBD1. CDR1 and CDR2 from the germline V gene are MNHNS and SASEGT. This CDR3 region has 18 residues. Germline trimming cut 4 bases from V and 7 bases from J; bases unmatched to any gene: 18. The CDR3 is CASSGGLTGRGGVGELFF. The CDR3 nucleotides read TGTGCCAGCAGTGGAGGTCTGACAGGGCGAGGTGGGGTCGGGGAGCTGTTTTTT.

This rearrangement joins TRBV3-1 (or the pseudogene TRBV3-2) to TRBJ2-7, with 7 bases identical to TRBD2. Trimming cost V 1 base and J 4 bases; bases outside gene matches: 7. This CDR3 comprises 15 residues. Germline CDR1 LGHDT, CDR2 YNNKEL (reference sequence). Here the CDR3 reads CASSQVSGGGYEQYF. The CDR3 bases are TGTGCCAGCAGCCAAGTCTCGGGGGGAGGGTACGAGCAGTACTTC.

The V and J genes are TRBV9 and TRBJ1-4; 7 bases map to TRBD1. J gave up 5 bases and V 4 bases, and 5 bases lay outside the gene matches. The V gene's germline CDR1 is SGDLS and CDR2 YYNGEE. This CDR3 has 14 amino acids. The CDR3 bases are TGTGCCAGCAGCCCAGGGGGTTCCAATGAAAAACTGTTTTTT. Translated: CASSPGGSNEKLFF.

This rearrangement joins TRBV28 to TRBJ2-4; perhaps TRBD2 as D (6 bases). The CDR3 is 14 residues long. V gave up 5 bases and J gave up 7 bases, with 15 bases separating them. Germline V gene lookup returns CDR1 MDHEN and CDR2 SYDVKM. The CDR3 nucleotides read TGTGCCAGCAGTGCCGGGGGACGTGACAACATTCAGTACTTC. Protein: CASSAGGRDNIQYF.

A few counts support this clone. The chain combines TRBV28 with TRBJ2-1; 14 bases align to TRBD2. CDR1 is MDHEN, CDR2 SYDVKM, per germline. V lost 6 bases, J lost 7 bases, and 8 bases stayed unmatched. This CDR3 is 16 amino acids long. The DNA of the CDR3 is TGTGCCAGCAGCCGTTACGGGACTAGCGGGGGAAATGAGCAGTTCTTC. It codes for CASSRYGTSGGNEQFF.

In DNA form, the CDR3 reads TGTGCCAGCAGCTTAGCGCACCATCAGGGCACCGGGGAGCTGTTTTTT. Protein: CASSLAHHQGTGELFF. The V and J genes are TRBV7-6 and TRBJ2-2; perhaps TRBD1 as D (5 bases). With 0 bases removed from V and 4 bases from J, the gap between germline ends came to 12 bases. This CDR3 contains 16 residues. CDR1 and CDR2 from the germline V gene are SGHVS and FNYEAQ.

This clone came up a few times. J is TRBJ2-3 and V is TRBV19; tentatively, D is TRBD1 (6 bases). This CDR3 is 14 amino acids long. From germline, CDR1 is LNHDA and CDR2 SQIVND (reference sequence). Trimming took off 6 bases at V and 0 bases at J, with 10 bases between the two ends. The CDR3 is CASRLRGSTDTQYF. CDR3 sequence (DNA): TGTGCCAGTAGACTCAGGGGAAGCACAGATACGCAGTATTTT.

This chain joins TRBV9 and TRBJ2-1; 7 nucleotides line up with TRBD2. Germline V gene sequence: CDR1 SGDLS, CDR2 YYNGEE. V lost 0 bases and J lost 7; bases outside the gene matches: 10. This CDR3 contains 16 residues. CDR3 residues: CASSVVVGEGRNEQFF. The CDR3 nucleotides read TGTGCCAGCAGCGTAGTGGTCGGGGAGGGCAGGAATGAGCAGTTCTTC.

This rearrangement joins TRBV28 to TRBJ1-1, with 9 bases that match TRBD1. V shed 6 bases and J 5 bases; nucleotides not matched to a gene: 7. Germline values: CDR1 MDHEN, CDR2 SYDVKM. The CDR3 has 14 amino acids. The CDR3 coding sequence is TGTGCCAGCAGCCGGACAGGGGCGCTGACTGAAGCTTTCTTT. Translated, it gives CASSRTGALTEAFF.

V and J are TRBV5-4 and TRBJ2-5; TRBD1 might be the D (5 bases). In germline, CDR1 is SGHNT, CDR2 YYREEE (reference sequence). Trimming removed 0 bases at V and 0 bases at J, with 9 bases between. The CDR3 runs to 15 residues. The CDR3: CASSLGVDNQETQYF. The DNA of the CDR3 is TGTGCCAGCAGCTTGGGGGTGGACAACCAAGAGACCCAGTACTTC.

The chain has TRBV6-2 or TRBV6-3 and TRBJ2-7, with TRBD1 matching over 8 bases. V lost 0 bases, J lost 7 bases, and 8 bases stayed unmatched. The CDR3 consists of 15 residues. Germline CDR1 MNHEY, CDR2 SVGEGT. The CDR3 protein is CASSYSDRDIREQYF. The CDR3 DNA follows: TGTGCCAGCAGTTACTCGGACAGGGATATTCGTGAGCAGTACTTC.

The gene calls are TRBV4-3 and TRBJ2-7; 8 bases align to TRBD2. The V and J ends lost 1 base and 5 bases, in that order; junction bases with no gene match: 7. The CDR3 consists of 15 residues. In germline, CDR1 is LGHNA, CDR2 YSLEER. The CDR3 DNA reads TGCGCCAGCAGCCAAGTACCCGGACTAGCCAACGAGCAGTACTTC. Translating it yields CASSQVPGLANEQYF.

This rearrangement joins TRBV14 to TRBJ2-1, with D maybe TRBD2 (6 bases). Germline V CDR1 and CDR2: SGHDN, FVKESK. This CDR3 is 15 amino acids long. Trimming removed 2 bases from V and 4 bases from J, with 12 bases in between. CDR3 loop: CASSQYLARYNEQFF. CDR3 nucleotides: TGTGCCAGCAGCCAATATCTAGCGCGGTACAATGAGCAGTTCTTC.

This chain connects TRBV25-1 to TRBJ2-6; D is ambiguous. V was clipped by 5 bases and J by 0 bases, with 17 bases between them. The CDR3 spans 18 residues. Germline CDR1 MGHDK, CDR2 SYGVNS. CDR3 sequence: CASSPEVGRFSGANVLTF. The CDR3 coding sequence is TGTGCCAGCAGTCCCGAGGTAGGCCGTTTCTCTGGGGCCAACGTCCTGACTTTC.

J is TRBJ1-5 and V is TRBV24-1; D remains ambiguous. CDR1 is KGHDR and CDR2 is SFDVKD in the germline V gene. V lost 4 bases and J 7 bases, leaving 13 bases between the germline ends. The CDR3 has 14 amino acids. The CDR3 region is CATSDPQTKQPQHF. The CDR3 DNA is TGTGCCACCAGTGACCCCCAGACAAAACAGCCCCAGCATTTT.

The chain joins TRBV5-1 to TRBJ1-2, with 9 bases aligning to TRBD1. CDR3 length: 16 residues. CDR1 SGHRS and CDR2 YFSETQ come from the germline V gene. The V segment lost 4 bases and the J segment 4 bases; nucleotides outside the gene matches: 11. Written as DNA, the CDR3 is TGCGCCAGCAGCGAGAAAGCTCCGGGACAGGGCTATGGCTACACCTTC. Encoded protein: CASSEKAPGQGYGYTF.

This clone was seen repeatedly, ten times or more. Other nucleotide sequences from this sample produce the same CDR3. This chain links TRBV19 with TRBJ2-3, with a tentative D call TRBD2 (5 bases). V lost 8 bases and J lost 5, with 5 bases in between. Germline V gene lookup returns CDR1 LNHDA and CDR2 SQIVND (reference sequence). The CDR3 spans 10 residues. CDR3 residues: CASEGDTQYF. The DNA of the CDR3 is TGTGCCAGTGAGGGAGATACGCAGTATTTT.

The gene calls are TRBV28 and TRBJ1-2; D ambiguous. CDR3 length: 14 residues. The V end lost 3 bases, the J end lost 2 bases, and 10 bases lay between the germline ends. Germline lookup yields CDR1 MDHEN and CDR2 SYDVKM. CDR3 in amino acids: CASSLGSKNYGYTF. CDR3 bases: TGTGCCAGCAGTTTGGGCAGTAAAAACTATGGCTACACCTTC.

This chain's CDR3 is CASSYGLAAGELFF. CDR3 nucleotide sequence: TGTGCCAGCAGCTACGGACTAGCGGCCGGGGAGCTGTTTTTT. This chain links TRBV3-1 (or the pseudogene TRBV3-2) with TRBJ2-2, with 10 bases fitting TRBD2. The CDR3 sequence is 14 residues long. V was pared by 5 bases and J by 6 bases, with 3 bases of the junction left unmatched. The V gene's germline CDR1 is LGHDT and CDR2 YNNKEL (reference sequence).